This T cell receptor (beta chain) originates from a study of STAT5B mutations in CD4+ large granular lymphocyte leukemia. Study-wide points: TRBV06-family usage was enriched in top patient clones (8/27) versus controls (2/35).

As concerns this clone: Its antigen is as yet unknown.

The CDR3 runs 14 residues. The V gene lost 0 bases and the J gene lost 4 bases, with 10 bases spanning the gap. Germline V CDR1 and CDR2: SGDLS, YYNGEE. Libraries were prepared by immunoSEQ multiplex PCR; TCRdb keeps only in-frame clonotypes and omits some of them. The table records approximately 49,000 clones, around 70% of them present only once. This receptor was taken from a human donor in good health. The chain uses TRBV9 and TRBJ1-1; tentative D call: TRBD1 (5 bases). The specimen was CD4+ T cells from blood buffy coats. The CDR3 loop is CASSVDQGATEAFF. For the CDR3, the DNA is TGTGCCAGCAGCGTAGACCAGGGTGCCACTGAAGCTTTCTTT.